The 12 T cell receptor beta chains reported below all come from one sample, sequenced in a study of a mutant IDH1 vaccine in newly diagnosed glioma. What these receptors recognize is not known. The table came from immunoSEQ multiplex PCR; TCRdb's copy has only in-frame clones and leaves some out. The sample holds around 30,000 clones, 90% seen once. Time point given: week 11, during vaccination. Vaccine doses each comprised 300 ug of mutant IDH1 20-mer peptide, with topical imiquimod. This specimen was PBMCs, taken from a glioma patient whose treatment included an IDH1 peptide vaccine. Receptors were obtained from a man aged 18-30 years with glioma.

V gene TRBV14 combines with J gene TRBJ2-3; D not resolved. V was shortened by 6 bases and J by 6 bases, with 4 bases between the two germline ends. There are 10 residues in the CDR3. The germline CDR1 and CDR2 sequences are SGHDN and FVKESK. The CDR3 sequence: CASSGDTQYF. The CDR3 coding sequence is TGTGCCAGCAGTGGGGATACGCAGTATTTT.

The V and J genes are TRBV4-3 and TRBJ1-5; 9 nucleotides match TRBD1. CDR1 LGHNA and CDR2 YSLEER come from the germline V gene. Germline trimming cut 4 bases from V and 9 bases from J; bases unmatched to any gene: 7. This CDR3 contains 14 residues. The CDR3 protein is CASSPGQGLWPQHF. CDR3 coding DNA: TGCGCCAGCAGCCCGGGACAGGGTTTATGGCCCCAGCATTTT.

The chain is built from TRBV7-2 and TRBJ1-1, with 8 bases identical to TRBD1. The CDR3 loop spans 15 amino acids. Germline lookup yields CDR1 SGHTA and CDR2 FQGNSA. V trimming: 2 bases; J trimming: 0 bases; junction bases outside the gene matches: 2. The DNA of the CDR3 is TGTGCCAGCAGCTTACAGGGGGCCATGAACACTGAAGCTTTCTTT. The encoded protein is CASSLQGAMNTEAFF.

The V call is TRBV4-3, the J call TRBJ2-2, with TRBD2 matching over 11 bases. Germline V gene data show CDR1 as LGHNA and CDR2 as YSLEER. The ends lost 1 base at V and 7 bases at J; junction bases unmatched: 5. This CDR3 region has 16 residues. DNA of the CDR3: TGCGCCAGCAGCCAAGGTACTAGCGGGAGAATCGGGGAGCTGTTTTTT. Encoded protein: CASSQGTSGRIGELFF.

The chain employs TRBV28 and TRBJ1-4, with D perhaps TRBD1 (6 bases). CDR1 and CDR2 (germline): MDHEN, SYDVKM. V was pared by 5 bases and J by 3 bases, with 10 bases between. This CDR3 has 14 amino acids. The CDR3 region has the DNA TGTGCCAGCAGTCAGTCAGGGGCTAATGAAAAACTGTTTTTT. Encoded protein: CASSQSGANEKLFF.

By sample fraction, this clone is medium-sized. V gene TRBV11-2 combines with J gene TRBJ1-1; unclear D gene. The CDR3 is made up of 15 amino acids. Per germline, CDR1 SGHAT and CDR2 FQNNGV. Between the trimmed V and J ends, which lost 5 bases and 5 bases, there was a span of 18 bases. This CDR3 is CASSPLSGWGTEAFF. As DNA, the CDR3 is TGTGCCAGCAGCCCGTTATCGGGGTGGGGAACTGAAGCTTTCTTT.

This chain connects TRBV7-6 to TRBJ1-5; D gene uncertain. Between the trimmed V and J ends, which lost 4 bases and 11 bases, there was a span of 15 bases. The germline gives CDR1 SGHVS, CDR2 FNYEAQ. This CDR3 is built from 13 residues. CDR3 nucleotide sequence: TGTGCCAGCAGCTCGAGCTCCGGAGCAGCCCAGCATTTT. Residues: CASSSSSGAAQHF.

V usage is TRBV18 and J usage is TRBJ2-1, with D perhaps TRBD2 (6 bases). The CDR3 contains 15 residues. V shed 2 bases and J shed 7 bases, with 15 bases lying between them. CDR1 is KGHSH and CDR2 is LQKENI in the germline V gene. For the CDR3, the DNA is TGTGCCAGCTCACCATCCGGGAGCAGCGAGAATGAGCAGTTCTTC. Its translation is CASSPSGSSENEQFF.

The chain employs TRBV28 and TRBJ1-5; TRBD1 agrees at 9 bases. V was pared by 5 bases and J by 5 bases, with 10 bases of the junction left unmatched. The germline V gene has CDR1 MDHEN and CDR2 SYDVKM. The CDR3 is 16 residues long. The CDR3 reads CASSVYGTGFYQPQHF. CDR3 nucleotides: TGTGCCAGCAGTGTCTATGGGACAGGGTTTTATCAGCCCCAGCATTTT.

The V gene is TRBV7-2, the J gene TRBJ2-3; D remains unclear. Germline CDR1 and CDR2: SGHTA and FQGNSA. The CDR3 has 13 amino acids. Deletions cut 6 bases from V and 3 bases from J, with 10 bases between. DNA of the CDR3: TGTGCCAGCAGTATAGGGCAAACAGATACGCAGTATTTT. It encodes CASSIGQTDTQYF.

This clone appeared once. The chain recombines TRBV4-3 with TRBJ2-2; D call uncertain. Trimming stripped 0 bases from V and 6 bases from J, with 5 bases between. CDR3 size: 13 residues. The germline V gene has CDR1 LGHNA and CDR2 YSLEER. For the CDR3, the DNA is TGCGCCAGCAGCCAAGATCTCCCCGGGGAGCTGTTTTTT. It codes for CASSQDLPGELFF.

The rearrangement joins TRBV27 to TRBJ2-5; 13 bases are a match to TRBD2. The J segment lost 4 bases and the V segment lost 6 bases, leaving 5 bases of the junction unmatched. Germline V CDR1 and CDR2: MNHEY, SMNVEV (reference sequence). The CDR3 has 15 residues. The CDR3 protein is CASRGLAGLGETQYF. The CDR3 DNA sequence: TGTGCCAGCAGGGGACTAGCGGGATTGGGAGAGACCCAGTACTTC.